This entry features one T cell receptor beta chain sequence. This CDR3 contains 12 residues. V was pared by 4 bases and J by 7 bases, with 13 bases between. The germline V gene encodes CDR1 SQVTM and CDR2 ANQGSEA. The data stem from a study of blood T cell repertoires in COVID-19. Original processing methods: Amplification of reference gene primers provided the estimated nucleated cell counts. Some clones are missing from TCRdb's copy, which holds only in-frame ones; the method was immunoSEQ multiplex PCR. D and trimming come from the DNA, and the V and J calls and clone size come from that table. The sample includes approximately 150,000 clones, around 83% seen only once; the top ten take about 15%.

Input material: PBMCs or T cells enriched from blood (not recorded which). The V and J genes are TRBV29-1 and TRBJ1-2; D possibly corresponds to TRBD1 (6 bases). The receptor was derived from a man aged 50-60 years who had recovered from COVID-19. CDR3 residues: CSVALGASGYTF. The CDR3 DNA sequence: TGCAGCGTTGCGCTGGGGGCAAGTGGCTACACCTTC. The full variable domain, rest sourced from reference TRBV29-1 and TRBJ1-2, is SAVISQKPSRDICQRGTSLTIQCQVDSQVTMMFWYRQQPGQSLTLIATANQGSEATYESGFVIDKFPISRPNLTFSTLTVSNMSPEDSSIYLCSVALGASGYTFGSGTRLTVV.